This T cell receptor beta chain was documented in a study of T cells in Graves' hyperthyroidism and ophthalmopathy. Study conclusions and caveats: A median about 6.5 months before onset, the model predicted ophthalmopathy. The blood repertoire included most of the expanded thyroid clonotypes above 0.001.

Losses at the gene ends were 5 bases for V and 5 bases for J; bases not matched to a gene: 7. The CDR3 is 15 residues long. Germline CDR1 is SEHNR and CDR2 is FQNEAQ (reference sequence). RNA transcripts provided the source from which TCR beta CDR3 regions were amplified. HTBI primers were used for first-round RT-PCR of the TCR CDR3. Via MiXCR, TCRdb re-called the multiplex PCR reads, giving one row per CDR3 protein. The sample has hundreds of thousands of distinct CDR3 sequences, just under 45% seen once. Points on this clonotype: Its antigen is undetermined.

The sequenced material came from peripheral blood or thyroid tissue (not recorded which). This receptor was taken from an adult man with Graves' disease, either hyperthyroidism or ophthalmopathy (not recorded which). The chain employs TRBV7-9 and TRBJ1-4, with 8 bases that match TRBD1. In nucleotides, the CDR3 is TGTGCCAGCAGCCCCGGACAGGGCGGGAATGAAAAACTGTTTTTT. Encoded protein: CASSPGQGGNEKLFF.